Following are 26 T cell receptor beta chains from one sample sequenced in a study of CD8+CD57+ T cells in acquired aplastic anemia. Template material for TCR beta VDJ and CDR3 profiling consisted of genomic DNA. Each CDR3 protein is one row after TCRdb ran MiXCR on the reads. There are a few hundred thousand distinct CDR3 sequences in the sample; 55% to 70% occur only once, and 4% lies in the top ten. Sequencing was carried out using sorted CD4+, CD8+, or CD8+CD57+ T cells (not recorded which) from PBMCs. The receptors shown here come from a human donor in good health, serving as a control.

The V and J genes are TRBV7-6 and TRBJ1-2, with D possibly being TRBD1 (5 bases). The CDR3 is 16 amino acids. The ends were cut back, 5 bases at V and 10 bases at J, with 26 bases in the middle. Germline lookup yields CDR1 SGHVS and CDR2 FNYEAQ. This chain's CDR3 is CASSPASGGVQETYTF. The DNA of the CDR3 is TGTGCCAGCAGCCCTGCTAGCGGGGGGGTTCAAGAGACCTACACCTTC.

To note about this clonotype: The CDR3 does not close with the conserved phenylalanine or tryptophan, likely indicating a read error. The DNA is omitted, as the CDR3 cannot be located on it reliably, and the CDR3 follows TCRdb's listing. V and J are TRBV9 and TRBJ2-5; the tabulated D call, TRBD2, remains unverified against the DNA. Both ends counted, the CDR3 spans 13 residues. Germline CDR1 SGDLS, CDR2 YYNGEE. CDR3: CASSGGTSGEYEL.

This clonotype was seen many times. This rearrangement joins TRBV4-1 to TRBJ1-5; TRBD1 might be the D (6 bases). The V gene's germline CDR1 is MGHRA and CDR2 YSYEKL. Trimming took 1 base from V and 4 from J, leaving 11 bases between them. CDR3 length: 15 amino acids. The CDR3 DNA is TGCGCCAGCAGCCAAGCACAGCAGGGGAATCAGCCCCAGCATTTT. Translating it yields CASSQAQQGNQPQHF.

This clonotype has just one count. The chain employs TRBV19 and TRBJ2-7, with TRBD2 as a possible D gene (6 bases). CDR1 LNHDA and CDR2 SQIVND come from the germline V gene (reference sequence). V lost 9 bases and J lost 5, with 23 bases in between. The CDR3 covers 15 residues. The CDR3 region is CASSLGPGGAHEQYF. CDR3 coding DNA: TGTGCCAGCAGTCTAGGTCCCGGCGGGGCCCACGAGCAGTACTTC.

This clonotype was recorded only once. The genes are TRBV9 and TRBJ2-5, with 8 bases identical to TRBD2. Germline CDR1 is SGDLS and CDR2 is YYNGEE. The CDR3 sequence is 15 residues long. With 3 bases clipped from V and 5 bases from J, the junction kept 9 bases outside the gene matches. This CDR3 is CASSEELAGGETQYF. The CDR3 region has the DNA TGTGCCAGCAGCGAGGAGCTAGCGGGCGGTGAGACCCAGTACTTC.

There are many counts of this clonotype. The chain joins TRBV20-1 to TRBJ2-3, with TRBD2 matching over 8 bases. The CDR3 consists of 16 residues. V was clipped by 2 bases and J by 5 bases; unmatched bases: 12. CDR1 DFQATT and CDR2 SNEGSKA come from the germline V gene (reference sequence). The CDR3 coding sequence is TGCAGTGCTAGACCGCTCGTCGGGGGGGCCGGAGATACGCAGTATTTT. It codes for CSARPLVGGAGDTQYF.

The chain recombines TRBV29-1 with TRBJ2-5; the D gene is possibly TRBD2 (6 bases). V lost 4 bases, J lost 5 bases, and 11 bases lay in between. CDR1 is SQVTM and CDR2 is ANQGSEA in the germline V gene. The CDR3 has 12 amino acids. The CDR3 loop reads CSVGGAGETQYF. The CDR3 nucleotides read TGCAGCGTTGGCGGGGCCGGGGAGACCCAGTACTTC.

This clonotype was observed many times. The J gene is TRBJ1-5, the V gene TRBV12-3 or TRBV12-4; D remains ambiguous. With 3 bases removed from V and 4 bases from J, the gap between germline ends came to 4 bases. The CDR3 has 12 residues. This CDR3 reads CASSFGNQPQHF. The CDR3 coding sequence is TGTGCCAGCAGTTTTGGGAATCAGCCCCAGCATTTT.

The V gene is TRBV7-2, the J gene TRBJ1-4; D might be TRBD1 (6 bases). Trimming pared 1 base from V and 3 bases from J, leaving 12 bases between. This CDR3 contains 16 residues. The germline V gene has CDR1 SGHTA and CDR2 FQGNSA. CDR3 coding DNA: TGTGCCAGCAGCTTAGATACAGGGTTTCCTAATGAAAAACTGTTTTTT. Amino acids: CASSLDTGFPNEKLFF.

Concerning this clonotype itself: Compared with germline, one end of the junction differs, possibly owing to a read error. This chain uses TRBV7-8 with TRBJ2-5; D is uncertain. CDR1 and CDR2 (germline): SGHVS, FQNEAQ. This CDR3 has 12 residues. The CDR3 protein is CASTRDPRSPDF. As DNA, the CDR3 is TGTGCCAGCACCCGAGACCCACGAAGCCCTGACTTC.

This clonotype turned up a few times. DNA for the CDR3: TGTGCCAGTAGGAACAACAGGGGGAGCACAGATACGCAGTATTTT. Its translation is CASRNNRGSTDTQYF. This chain joins TRBV19 and TRBJ2-3, with 8 bases matching TRBD1. The germline CDR1 and CDR2 sequences are LNHDA and SQIVND (reference sequence). With 6 bases clipped from V and 0 bases from J, the junction kept 5 bases outside the gene matches. This CDR3 spans 15 amino acids.

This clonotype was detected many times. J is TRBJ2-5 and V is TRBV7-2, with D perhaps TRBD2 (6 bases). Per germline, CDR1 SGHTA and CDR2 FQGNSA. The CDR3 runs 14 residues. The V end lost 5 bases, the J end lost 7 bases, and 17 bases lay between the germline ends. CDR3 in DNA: TGTGCCAGCAGCCGCGGCGGGGTGGGGGGGACCCAGTACTTC. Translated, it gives CASSRGGVGGTQYF.

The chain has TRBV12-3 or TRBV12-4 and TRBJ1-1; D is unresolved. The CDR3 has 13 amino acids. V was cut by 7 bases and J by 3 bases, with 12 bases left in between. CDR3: CASNNTRDTEAFF. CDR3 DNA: TGTGCCAGCAACAACACGAGAGACACTGAAGCTTTCTTT.

CDR3 DNA: TGCAGTGCTGTAAAAAACAATGGTGTAACTGAAGCTTTCTTT. It encodes CSAVKNNGVTEAFF. The rearrangement joins TRBV20-1 to TRBJ1-1; D is unresolved. The CDR3 loop spans 14 amino acids. Germline-derived CDR1 and CDR2 are DFQATT and SNEGSKA (reference sequence). V was clipped by 5 bases and J by 5 bases, with 18 bases between them.

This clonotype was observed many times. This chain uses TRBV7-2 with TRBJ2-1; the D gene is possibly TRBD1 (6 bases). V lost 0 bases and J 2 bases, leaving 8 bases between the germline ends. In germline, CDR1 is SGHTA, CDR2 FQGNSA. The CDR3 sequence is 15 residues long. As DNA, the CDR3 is TGTGCCAGCAGCTTAGCGGGGGCTACCTACAATGAGCAGTTCTTC. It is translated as CASSLAGATYNEQFF.

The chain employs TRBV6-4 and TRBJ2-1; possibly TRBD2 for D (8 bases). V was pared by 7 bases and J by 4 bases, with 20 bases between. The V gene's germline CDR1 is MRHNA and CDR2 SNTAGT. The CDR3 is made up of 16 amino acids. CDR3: CASNLRGGTEYNEQFF. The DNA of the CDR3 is TGTGCCAGCAACCTCCGGGGGGGGACAGAATACAATGAGCAGTTCTTC.

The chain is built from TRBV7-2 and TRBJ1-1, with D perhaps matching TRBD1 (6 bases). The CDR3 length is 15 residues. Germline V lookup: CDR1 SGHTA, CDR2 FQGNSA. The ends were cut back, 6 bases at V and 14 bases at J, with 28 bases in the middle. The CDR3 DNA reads TGTGCCAGCAGTTTGGGCAGGGGAGACACCGCGGAGCCGTTCTTT. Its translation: CASSLGRGDTAEPFF.

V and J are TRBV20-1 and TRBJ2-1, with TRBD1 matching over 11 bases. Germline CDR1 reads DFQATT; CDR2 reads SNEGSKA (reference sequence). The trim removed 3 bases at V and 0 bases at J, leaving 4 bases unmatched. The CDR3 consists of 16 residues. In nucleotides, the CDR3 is TGCAGTGCTAGGGGGGACAGGGGGAGCTCCTACAATGAGCAGTTCTTC. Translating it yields CSARGDRGSSYNEQFF.

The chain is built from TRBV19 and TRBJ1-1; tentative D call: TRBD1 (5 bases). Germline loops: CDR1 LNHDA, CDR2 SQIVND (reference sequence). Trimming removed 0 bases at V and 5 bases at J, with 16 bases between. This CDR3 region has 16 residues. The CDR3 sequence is CASSIDSPTDWTEAFF. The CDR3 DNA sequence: TGTGCCAGTAGTATAGATTCACCGACAGATTGGACTGAAGCTTTCTTT.

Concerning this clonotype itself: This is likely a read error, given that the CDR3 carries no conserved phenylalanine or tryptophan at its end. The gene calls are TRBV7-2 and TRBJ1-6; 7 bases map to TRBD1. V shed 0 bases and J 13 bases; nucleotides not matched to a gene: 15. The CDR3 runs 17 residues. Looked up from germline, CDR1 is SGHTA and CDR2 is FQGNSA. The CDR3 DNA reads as TGTGCCAGCAGCTTAGCTACTAGACAGGGAATGGGATCCCCCCTCCACCTT. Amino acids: CASSLATRQGMGSPLHL.

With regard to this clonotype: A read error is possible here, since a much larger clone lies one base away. As DNA, the CDR3 is TGTGCCAGCAGCTTGGGCGCCGAGCCCTTTCTCTACGAGCAGTACTTC. As protein: CASSLGAEPFLYEQYF. The genes are TRBV7-9 and TRBJ2-7; D is unresolved. V was pared by 3 bases and J by 3 bases, with 18 bases between. There are 16 residues in the CDR3. Germline CDR1 is SEHNR and CDR2 is FQNEAQ (reference sequence). Complete variable domain (other parts from reference TRBV7-9 and TRBJ2-7): DTGVSQNPRHKITKRGQNVTFRCDPISEHNRLYWYRQTLGQGPEFLTYFQNEAQLEKSRLLSDRFSAERPKGSFSTLEIQRTEQGDSAMYLCASSLGAEPFLYEQYFGPGTRLTVT.

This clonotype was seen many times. In DNA form, the CDR3 reads TGTGCCAGCAGCTACCGACGGGAAGATACGCAGTATTTT. Amino acids: CASSYRREDTQYF. The chain employs TRBV7-2 and TRBJ2-3, with a tentative D call TRBD2 (5 bases). The CDR3 length is 13 residues. CDR1 SGHTA and CDR2 FQGNSA come from the germline V gene. Trimming shortened V by 4 bases and J by 5 bases, and 10 bases separated the two germline ends.

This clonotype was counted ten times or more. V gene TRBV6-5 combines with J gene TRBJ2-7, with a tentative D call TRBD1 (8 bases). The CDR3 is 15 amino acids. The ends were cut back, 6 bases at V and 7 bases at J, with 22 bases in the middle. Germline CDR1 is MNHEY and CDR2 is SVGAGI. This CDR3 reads CASRETGGGNREQYF. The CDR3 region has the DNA TGTGCCAGCAGGGAAACAGGGGGGGGGAATAGGGAGCAGTACTTC.

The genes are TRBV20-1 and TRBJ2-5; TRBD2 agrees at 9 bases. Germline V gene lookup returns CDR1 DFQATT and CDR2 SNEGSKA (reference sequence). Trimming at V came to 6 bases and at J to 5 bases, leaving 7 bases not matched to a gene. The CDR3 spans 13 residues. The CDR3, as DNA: TGCAGTGCGGCGGGGGGGATGGACGAGACCCAGTACTTC. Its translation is CSAAGGMDETQYF.

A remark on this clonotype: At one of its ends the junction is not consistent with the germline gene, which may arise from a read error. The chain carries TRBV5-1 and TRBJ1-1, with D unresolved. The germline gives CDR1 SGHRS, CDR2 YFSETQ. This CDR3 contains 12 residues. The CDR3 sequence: CASSLRETEDFF. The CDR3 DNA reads TGTGCCAGCAGTTTGCGGGAGACTGAAGATTTCTTT.

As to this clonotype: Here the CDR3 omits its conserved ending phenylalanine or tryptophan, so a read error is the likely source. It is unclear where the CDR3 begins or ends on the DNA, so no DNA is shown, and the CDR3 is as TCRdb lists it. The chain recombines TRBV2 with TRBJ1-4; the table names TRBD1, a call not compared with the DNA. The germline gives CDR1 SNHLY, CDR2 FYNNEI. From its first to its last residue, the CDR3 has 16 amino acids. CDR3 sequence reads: CASSVLIQGAYTQYFG.